This TCR beta chain stems from a study of CD8 T cells in ankylosing spondylitis. The study's findings and limits: Seemingly distinctive of ankylosing spondylitis blood was a TCR beta motif formed by eight highly homologous variants. The clones that were linked to disease were reported to be significantly enriched in matched synovial fluid samples from ankylosing spondylitis patients. The authors found the disease-linked clones to be CD8+ and relatively rare in peripheral blood.

The CDR3 totals 14 residues. Germline V lookup: CDR1 DFQATT, CDR2 SNEGSKA (reference sequence). The V gene lost 4 bases and the J gene lost 9 bases, with 19 bases spanning the gap. This clonotype was counted between two and nine times. The antigen is not known. TCRdb called the 5' RACE reads again in MiXCR, with one record for every CDR3 protein. The sample yields some 840,000 distinct CDR3 sequences, approximately 12% seen once. This chain uses TRBV20-1 with TRBJ2-1, with D perhaps TRBD1 (6 bases). The sample consisted of blood, either unsorted or a sorted T cell fraction (not recorded which). The receptor was isolated from a male donor with ankylosing spondylitis. The CDR3 bases are TGCAGTGCTAAAAAAGCCGGGACACTCAGTGAGCAGTTCTTC. It encodes CSAKKAGTLSEQFF.